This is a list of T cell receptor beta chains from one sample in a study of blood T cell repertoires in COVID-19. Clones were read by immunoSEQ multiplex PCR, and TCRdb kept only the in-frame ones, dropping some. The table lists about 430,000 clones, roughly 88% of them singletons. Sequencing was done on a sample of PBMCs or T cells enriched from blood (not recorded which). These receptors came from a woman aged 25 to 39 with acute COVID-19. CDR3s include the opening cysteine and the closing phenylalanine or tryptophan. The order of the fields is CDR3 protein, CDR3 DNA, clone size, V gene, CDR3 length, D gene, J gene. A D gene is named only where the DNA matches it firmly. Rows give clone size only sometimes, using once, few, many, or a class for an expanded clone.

CDR3: CASSLLQPGTDTQYF; DNA: TGCGCCAGCAGCTTGCTACAGCCCGGCACAGATACGCAGTATTTT; size: NA; V: TRBV5-1; length: 15; D: NA; J: TRBJ2-3
CDR3: CSVEGDRGRTDTQYF; DNA: TGCAGCGTTGAGGGCGACAGGGGGCGTACAGATACGCAGTATTTT; size: NA; V: TRBV29-1; length: 15; D: TRBD1; J: TRBJ2-3
CDR3: CASSYSQGWIGEKLFF; DNA: TGTGCCAGCAGTTACTCCCAGGGGTGGATTGGTGAAAAACTGTTTTTT; size: once; V: TRBV6-5; length: 16; D: NA; J: TRBJ1-4
CDR3: CSALSKGEAFF; DNA: TGCAGTGCCTTAAGTAAGGGGGAAGCTTTCTTT; size: NA; V: TRBV20-1; length: 11; D: NA; J: TRBJ1-1
CDR3: CATSREGSNNYEQYF; DNA: TGTGCCACCAGCAGAGAAGGGAGTAACAACTACGAGCAGTACTTC; size: NA; V: TRBV15; length: 15; D: NA; J: TRBJ2-7
CDR3: CASRETGYTEAFF; DNA: TGTGCCAGCAGAGAGACAGGGTACACTGAAGCTTTCTTT; size: NA; V: TRBV28; length: 13; D: TRBD1; J: TRBJ1-1
CDR3: CASSHGQVNSPLHF; DNA: TGCGCCAGCAGCCACGGACAGGTCAATTCACCCCTCCACTTT; size: NA; V: TRBV5-1; length: 14; D: TRBD1; J: TRBJ1-6
CDR3: CATQGGSGEQYF; DNA: TGTGCCACCCAGGGAGGGTCTGGTGAGCAGTACTTC; size: NA; V: TRBV18; length: 12; D: TRBD2; J: TRBJ2-7
CDR3: CAWSRLPGSNTEAFF; DNA: TGTGCCTGGAGTCGCCTTCCGGGGTCGAACACTGAAGCTTTCTTT; size: NA; V: TRBV30; length: 15; D: NA; J: TRBJ1-1
CDR3: CASSDQTAYNSPLHF; DNA: TGCGCCAGCAGTGACCAGACAGCATATAATTCACCCCTCCACTTT; size: once; V: TRBV10-2; length: 15; D: NA; J: TRBJ1-6